Sequencing of this T cell receptor (beta chain) was carried out in a study of CD8 T cells in Susac syndrome. Whole-study findings and limits: Susac-specific public clones found in total CD8+ repertoires numbered some 17, and those in CD8+ TEMRA repertoires numbered about 5.

This clonotype was seen just once. Its cognate antigen is unknown. The authors reverse transcribed roughly 0.5 to 1 ug RNA with random hexamers. A single record per CDR3 protein comes from TCRdb applying MiXCR to the immunoSEQ multiplex PCR reads. Of roughly 52,000 distinct CDR3 sequences in the sample, roughly 94% were seen once. There are 15 residues in the CDR3. V gave up 10 bases and J gave up 3 bases, with 19 bases separating them. Material: CD8+ T cells from PBMCs. The V and J genes are TRBV12-3 or TRBV12-4 and TRBJ1-5; D gene uncertain. The TCR originated in a human donor with Susac syndrome. The CDR3 reads CATQISRASNQPQHF. The CDR3 region has the DNA TGTGCCACCCAAATTTCCCGGGCCTCCAATCAGCCCCAGCATTTT.